This passage covers 29 T cell receptor beta chains from one sample sequenced in a study of blood T cell repertoires in COVID-19. Assay: immunoSEQ multiplex PCR; the TCRdb copy retains only in-frame clones and omits some. In the table there are around 370,000 clones, about 90% of which are singletons. The specimen sequenced was peripheral blood. The receptors stem from a man between 18 and 35 years old with active or convalescent COVID-19.

The chain links TRBV2 to TRBJ1-1; 7 bases align to TRBD1. Trimming removed 6 bases from V and 1 base from J; junction bases left unmatched: 5. There are 14 residues in the CDR3. Germline CDR1 reads SNHLY; CDR2 reads FYNNEI. Written as DNA, the CDR3 is TGTGCCAGCAGATCCGGGACAGCGAACACTGAAGCTTTCTTT. Amino acids: CASRSGTANTEAFF.

This clone was observed a single time. The rearrangement joins TRBV5-1 to TRBJ1-1; D gene uncertain. Germline V lookup: CDR1 SGHRS, CDR2 YFSETQ. The CDR3 has 15 residues. V lost 0 bases and J lost 0, with 9 bases in between. The CDR3 bases are TGCGCCAGCAGCTTGGGGGCCGGGATGAACACTGAAGCTTTCTTT. Its protein product is CASSLGAGMNTEAFF.

The rearrangement uses TRBV4-3 and TRBJ2-1; 7 nucleotides agree with TRBD2. This CDR3 has 17 amino acids. With 0 bases clipped from V and 4 bases from J, the junction kept 9 bases outside the gene matches. Germline V CDR1 and CDR2: LGHNA, YSLEER. CDR3 residues: CASSQESTSAKYNEQFF. Here the CDR3 DNA reads TGCGCCAGCAGCCAAGAGTCCACTAGCGCAAAATACAATGAGCAGTTCTTC.

The chain is built from TRBV28 and TRBJ1-5; the D gene is possibly TRBD1 (6 bases). The V gene's germline CDR1 is MDHEN and CDR2 SYDVKM. The CDR3 is 13 amino acids. Deletions cut 8 bases from V and 3 bases from J, with 11 bases between. The CDR3 sequence is CASRDRPNQPQHF. The CDR3 DNA is TGTGCCAGCCGTGACAGGCCCAATCAGCCCCAGCATTTT.

This clone has a single count. This sequence joins TRBV5-1 and TRBJ1-1; no clear D gene. CDR3 length: 16 residues. The V end lost 5 bases, the J end lost 0 bases, and 17 bases lay between the germline ends. Germline lookup yields CDR1 SGHRS and CDR2 YFSETQ. The CDR3 region is CASSIGPGSMNTEAFF. For the CDR3, the DNA is TGCGCCAGCAGTATTGGGCCAGGTTCGATGAACACTGAAGCTTTCTTT.

The chain couples TRBV28 to TRBJ1-2; a weak D match, TRBD1 (6 bases). CDR1 and CDR2 (germline): MDHEN, SYDVKM. Deletions cut 7 bases from V and 4 bases from J, with 19 bases between. There are 15 residues in the CDR3. Here the CDR3 reads CASMRGNTGSYGYTF. The CDR3, as DNA: TGTGCCAGCATGAGGGGGAATACAGGGAGCTATGGCTACACCTTC.

CDR3 coding DNA: TGTGCCAGCAGTTACGGGGACAGGGGCGCCACTGAAGCTTTCTTT. This codes for CASSYGDRGATEAFF. The chain joins TRBV6-2 or TRBV6-3 to TRBJ1-1, with 10 positions matching TRBD1. J lost 4 bases, V lost 2 bases, and 4 bases had no gene match. The germline gives CDR1 MNHEY, CDR2 SVGEGT. The CDR3 sequence is 15 residues long.

Comment on this clone: A read error may produce the germline difference seen at one junction end. This chain joins TRBV28 and TRBJ2-6, with TRBD1 as a possible D gene (5 bases). The germline V gene encodes CDR1 MDHEN and CDR2 SYDVKM. The CDR3 is 14 residues long. This CDR3 reads CASRESGGANVLTF. CDR3 nucleotides: TGTGCCAGCAGGGAATCAGGTGGGGCCAACGTGCTGACTTTC.

The chain joins TRBV7-2 to TRBJ2-3; D may be TRBD2 (5 bases). The CDR3 totals 13 residues. Germline V gene lookup returns CDR1 SGHTA and CDR2 FQGNSA. V was trimmed by 4 bases and J by 8 bases, leaving 13 bases between them. The chain's CDR3 is CASSSLRESTQYF. As DNA, the CDR3 is TGTGCCAGCAGCTCGTTGAGGGAGAGTACGCAGTATTTT.

The J gene is TRBJ1-3, the V gene TRBV28; D unresolved. The ends were cut back, 1 base at V and 4 bases at J, with 11 bases in the middle. Germline V gives CDR1 MDHEN, CDR2 SYDVKM. The CDR3 consists of 15 residues. CDR3 DNA: TGTGCCAGCAGTTTATTGGGCAGTCGGGGAAACACCATATATTTT. Its translation: CASSLLGSRGNTIYF.

The chain combines TRBV16 with TRBJ1-5; no clear D gene. CDR3 length equals 12 residues. V gave up 3 bases and J gave up 9 bases, with 9 bases separating them. Germline V gene sequence: CDR1 KGHSY, CDR2 FQNENV. CDR3 region: CASSHLSGPQHF. CDR3 DNA: TGTGCCAGCAGCCACCTTTCCGGGCCCCAGCATTTT.

The V and J genes are TRBV3-1 (or the pseudogene TRBV3-2) and TRBJ1-6; 10 nucleotides match TRBD1. Germline trimming cut 5 bases from V and 6 bases from J; bases unmatched to any gene: 4. The CDR3 covers 15 residues. Germline V gene sequence: CDR1 LGHDT, CDR2 YNNKEL (reference sequence). This CDR3 is CASSTRTGGNSPLHF. The DNA for the CDR3 is TGTGCCAGCAGCACCAGGACAGGGGGTAATTCACCCCTCCACTTT.

A single count supports this clone. The chain is built from TRBV28 and TRBJ1-5; D ambiguous. The CDR3 is made up of 13 amino acids. V was pared by 8 bases and J by 7 bases, with 15 bases between. Germline lookup yields CDR1 MDHEN and CDR2 SYDVKM. The DNA for the CDR3 is TGTGCCAGCGGGAGGGAAATCGGCCAGCCCCAGCATTTT. It encodes CASGREIGQPQHF.

The V call is TRBV5-1, the J call TRBJ2-1; D ambiguous. V was trimmed by 5 bases and J by 2 bases, leaving 8 bases between them. The germline V gene has CDR1 SGHRS and CDR2 YFSETQ. This CDR3 contains 13 residues. The CDR3 loop reads CASSHNTYNEQFF. In DNA, the CDR3 is TGCGCCAGCAGTCACAACACCTACAATGAGCAGTTCTTC.

V usage is TRBV10-3 and J usage is TRBJ1-2, with TRBD1 matching over 8 bases. This CDR3 is built from 18 residues. The V gene end was trimmed by 0 bases and the J gene end by 4 bases; junction bases not matched to a gene: 13. Germline V gene data show CDR1 as ENHRY and CDR2 as SYGVKD. The CDR3: CAISESSPSGGAGYGYTF. In DNA form, the CDR3 reads TGTGCCATCAGTGAGTCCTCACCCTCAGGGGGCGCAGGCTATGGCTACACCTTC.

This clone was seen just once. The chain combines TRBV5-6 with TRBJ2-1; possible D gene TRBD1, 5 bases. CDR1 is SGHDT, CDR2 YYEEEE, per germline. Trimming cost V 0 bases and J 9 bases, with 7 bases left between them. This CDR3 spans 12 amino acids. The CDR3 region is CASSLGRGEQFF. CDR3 in DNA: TGTGCCAGCAGCTTGGGTAGGGGTGAGCAGTTCTTC.

The V gene is TRBV7-2, the J gene TRBJ1-5; perhaps TRBD1 as D (5 bases). Germline-derived CDR1 and CDR2 are SGHTA and FQGNSA. Between the trimmed V and J ends, which lost 4 bases and 2 bases, there was a span of 12 bases. CDR3 length: 15 amino acids. The CDR3 region is CASSSGRGGNQPQHF. For the CDR3, the DNA is TGTGCCAGCAGCTCAGGGAGGGGTGGCAATCAGCCCCAGCATTTT. The full variable domain, rest sourced from reference TRBV7-2 and TRBJ1-5, is GAGVSQSPSNKVTEKGKDVELRCDPISGHTALYWYRQSLGQGLEFLIYFQGNSAPDKSGLPSDRFSAERTGGSVSTLTIQRTQQEDSAVYLCASSSGRGGNQPQHFGDGTRLSIL.

V and J are TRBV5-4 and TRBJ1-5; D uncertain. The CDR3 is 12 amino acids. The V gene's germline CDR1 is SGHNT and CDR2 YYREEE (reference sequence). Trimming stripped 1 base from V and 6 bases from J, with 5 bases between. This CDR3 is CASSLSGQPQHF. In nucleotides, the CDR3 is TGTGCCAGCAGCTTGTCCGGTCAGCCCCAGCATTTT.

The genes are TRBV4-2 and TRBJ1-3, with 7 nucleotides matching TRBD1. V was clipped by 4 bases and J by 0 bases; unmatched bases: 12. The germline CDR1 and CDR2 sequences are LGHNA and YNFKEQ. The CDR3 runs 18 residues. CDR3 sequence (DNA): TGTGCCAGCAGCCGCCAAACGACAGGGATGAGCTCTGGAAACACCATATATTTT. Its translation is CASSRQTTGMSSGNTIYF.

The count of this clone is one. The rearrangement links TRBV5-1 to TRBJ1-6; 9 bases agree with TRBD1. The J segment lost 9 bases and the V segment lost 5 bases, leaving 9 bases of the junction unmatched. The length of the CDR3 is 15 residues. Germline assignment: CDR1 SGHRS and CDR2 YFSETQ. DNA of the CDR3: TGCGCCAGCAGGATGACACAGGGGGCGTCTTCACCCCTCCACTTT. This sequence encodes CASRMTQGASSPLHF.

This clone was picked up one time. The rearrangement joins TRBV11-3 to TRBJ2-2, with TRBD1 as a possible D gene (5 bases). Germline assignment: CDR1 SGHNT and CDR2 YENEEA. The CDR3 loop spans 14 amino acids. Trimming shortened V by 4 bases and J by 4 bases, and 10 bases separated the two germline ends. CDR3 nucleotides: TGTGCCAGCAGCTCCAGGGCCGCCACCGGGGAGCTGTTTTTT. It is translated as CASSSRAATGELFF.

This sequence joins TRBV18 and TRBJ2-1; TRBD2 might be the D (5 bases). Looked up from germline, CDR1 is KGHSH and CDR2 is LQKENI. The length of the CDR3 is 18 residues. The V and J ends lost 0 bases and 6 bases respectively, with 21 bases between them. CDR3 nucleotide sequence: TGTGCCAGCTCACCACCCGACGCCCTAGTAGGAAGCGGCAATGAGCAGTTCTTC. Protein product: CASSPPDALVGSGNEQFF.

The chain couples TRBV7-3 to TRBJ1-2, with a weak D call TRBD1 (5 bases). Germline CDR1 and CDR2: SGHTA and FQGTGA. Trimming left V 5 bases short and J 3 bases short, with 10 bases between. This CDR3 region has 13 residues. The DNA for the CDR3 is TGTGCCAGCAGCAAGGGGACTGACTATGGCTACACCTTC. Encoded protein: CASSKGTDYGYTF.

This chain links TRBV6-5 with TRBJ2-5; D is possibly TRBD2 (5 bases). V was cut by 0 bases and J by 4 bases, with 9 bases left in between. The CDR3 runs to 14 residues. CDR1 is MNHEY and CDR2 is SVGAGI in the germline V gene. The CDR3 is CASSYSVRGETQYF. CDR3 bases: TGTGCCAGCAGTTACTCCGTTCGGGGAGAGACCCAGTACTTC.

This chain connects TRBV21-1 to TRBJ2-7; the D segment call TRBD1 is taken from the table without a DNA check. TRBV21-1 is termed a pseudogene. The CDR3 covers 17 residues. CDR3 DNA: TGTGCCAGCAGTCGTGGGACAGGGGAAATAAAATCCTACGAGCAGTACTTC. It codes for CASSRGTGEIKSYEQYF.

The genes are TRBV19 and TRBJ1-1; TRBD1 matches at 7 bases. CDR3 length: 15 residues. The V gene's germline CDR1 is LNHDA and CDR2 SQIVND (reference sequence). V was clipped by 4 bases and J by 0 bases; unmatched bases: 5. The CDR3 region is CASSRATGMNTEAFF. CDR3 in DNA: TGTGCCAGTAGTAGGGCGACAGGGATGAACACTGAAGCTTTCTTT.

This chain joins TRBV28 and TRBJ2-3; 7 bases align to TRBD2. CDR3 size: 16 residues. Trimming cost V 4 bases and J 1 base; bases outside gene matches: 8. Germline V gene sequence: CDR1 MDHEN, CDR2 SYDVKM. The CDR3, as DNA: TGTGCCAGCAGTTCTCCTGCGGGGGAGGGCACAGATACGCAGTATTTT. It specifies CASSSPAGEGTDTQYF.

This rearrangement joins TRBV18 to TRBJ2-1; a possible D gene is TRBD2 (5 bases). Germline V gene sequence: CDR1 KGHSH, CDR2 LQKENI. The CDR3 runs 14 residues. With 3 bases removed from V and 9 bases from J, the gap between germline ends came to 15 bases. CDR3 loop: CASSPSVRRGEQFF. Here the CDR3 DNA reads TGTGCCAGCTCACCTAGCGTCCGCCGCGGTGAGCAGTTCTTC.

This clone was detected only a few times. The V gene is TRBV11-2, the J gene TRBJ2-7; D possibly corresponds to TRBD1 (6 bases). The CDR3 is made up of 12 amino acids. Germline V gene sequence: CDR1 SGHAT, CDR2 FQNNGV. The ends were cut back, 7 bases at V and 7 bases at J, with 14 bases in the middle. CDR3 nucleotides: TGTGCCAGCACCCGATGGACAGTTGAGCAGTACTTC. This sequence encodes CASTRWTVEQYF.